This T cell receptor (beta chain) was found in a study of T cell changes during pregnancy in multiple sclerosis. The data were produced by immunoSEQ multiplex PCR, yet TCRdb's version contains in-frame clones alone and is incomplete. The data show 35,000 to 55,000 clones, approximately 92% seen once. A single count supports this clone. The clonotype originates from a female donor with multiple sclerosis, enrolled in a pregnancy study. The sequenced sample was CD8+ T cells from peripheral blood mononuclear cells, obtained after pregnancy.

CDR3 bases: TGTGCCAGCAGCTTAGGTGGTAGCGGGGGCCTGCTGTTTTTT. It codes for CASSLGGSGGLLFF. V gene TRBV7-3 combines with J gene TRBJ2-2; 9 nucleotides agree with TRBD2. The CDR3 extends over 14 amino acids. The germline V gene encodes CDR1 SGHTA and CDR2 FQGTGA. The V and J ends lost 2 bases and 13 bases, in that order; junction bases with no gene match: 8.